This record looks at one T cell receptor beta chain sequence and its context. Collection of blood occurred at baseline, at cycle 4 day 1, and at cycle 7 day 1. The repertoire was sequenced with immunoSEQ multiplex PCR; TCRdb's copy has only in-frame clones and lacks some. The repertoire consists of about 53,000 clones, with approximately 91% occurring once and the leading ten covering 8.5% to 14%. These data come from a study of OX40 agonist ivuxolimab in advanced cancers. Looking at the study overall: Treatment of patients was with ivuxolimab, an agonistic anti-OX40 (CD134) antibody.

This TCR was sampled from an adult with an advanced solid tumor such as melanoma, head and neck, liver or kidney cancer. The source material was CD4+ or CD8+ T cells sorted from blood, sampled in a trial of the OX40 agonist ivuxolimab.

The CDR3 nucleotides read TGTGCCAGCAGCTTTAGTTCTGGTGGGGAAGCTTTCTTT. It specifies CASSFSSGGEAFF. V is TRBV25-1 and J is TRBJ1-1; D remains ambiguous. The ends were cut back, 6 bases at V and 8 bases at J, with 16 bases in the middle. The V gene's germline CDR1 is MGHDK and CDR2 SYGVNS. This CDR3 spans 13 amino acids. Variable domain in full (rest from reference TRBV25-1 and TRBJ1-1): EADIYQTPRYLVIGTGKKITLECSQTMGHDKMYWYQQDPGMELHLIHYSYGVNSTEKGDLSSESTVSRIRTEHFPLTLESARPSHTSQYLCASSFSSGGEAFFGQGTRLTVV.